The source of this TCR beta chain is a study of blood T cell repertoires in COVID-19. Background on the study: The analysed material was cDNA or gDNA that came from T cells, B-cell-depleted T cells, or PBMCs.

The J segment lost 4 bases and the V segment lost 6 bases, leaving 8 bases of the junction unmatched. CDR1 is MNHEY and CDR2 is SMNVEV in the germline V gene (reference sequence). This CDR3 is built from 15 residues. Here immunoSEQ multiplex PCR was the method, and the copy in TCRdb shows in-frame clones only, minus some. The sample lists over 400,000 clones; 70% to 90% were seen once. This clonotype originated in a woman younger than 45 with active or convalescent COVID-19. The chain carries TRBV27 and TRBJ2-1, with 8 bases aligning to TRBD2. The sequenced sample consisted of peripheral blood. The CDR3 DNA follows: TGTGCCAGCAGCTACCGGGGGGGCTCTTACAATGAGCAGTTCTTC. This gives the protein CASSYRGGSYNEQFF.